The 19 T cell receptor beta chains listed next were all sequenced from one sample in a study of shared T cell receptors in the human thymus (dated by TCRdb to the early 2020s). Library construction relied on the immunoSEQ multiplex PCR assay. TCRdb holds this immuneACCESS table with in-frame rearrangements only. Some clones are missing; in checked studies, unresolved V genes explain under half, and the rest has no known cause. The sample data list just under 550,000 clones, and around 82% of these were observed just once. Of the sample, more than 0.01% is held by the ten largest clones. These data were also filed under a second study, of human thymus T cells.

Source material: thymocytes. The receptor source for this set is a boy younger than two with a congenital heart defect. Donor details come from another sample of the same person, matched by shared clones.

The chain is built from TRBV15 and TRBJ2-7, with TRBD2 as a possible D gene (6 bases). Germline values: CDR1 LNHNV, CDR2 YYDKDF (reference sequence). This CDR3 spans 17 amino acids. The V gene lost 2 bases and the J gene lost 2 bases, with 19 bases spanning the gap. The CDR3 DNA sequence: TGTGCCACCAGCAGACACCAGGTGGTAGCGGTCCCCTACGAGCAGTACTTC. Translating it yields CATSRHQVVAVPYEQYF.

CDR3 in DNA: TGTGCCAGCAGCCCCGACTACTCCTACGAGCAGTACTTC. The encoded protein is CASSPDYSYEQYF. This sequence joins TRBV6-5 and TRBJ2-5, with D possibly TRBD2 on 5 matching bases. The tail of the sequence fits TRBJ2-7 better, so the J call may be wrong. The V gene's germline CDR1 is MNHEY and CDR2 SVGAGI. This CDR3 is built from 13 residues.

The V gene is TRBV27, the J gene TRBJ2-4; 9 positions agree with TRBD1. The CDR3 runs 13 residues. Per the germline V gene, CDR1 is MNHEY and CDR2 is SMNVEV (reference sequence). V lost 8 bases, J lost 8 bases, and 7 bases stayed unmatched. CDR3 sequence: CASLGQGEDIQYF. The CDR3 bases are TGTGCCAGCCTGGGACAGGGTGAGGACATTCAGTACTTC.

This clone was picked up one time. This sequence joins TRBV27 and TRBJ2-1, with 13 bases fitting TRBD2. Trimming at V came to 5 bases and at J to 2 bases, leaving 18 bases not matched to a gene. The CDR3 is 21 amino acids. Germline V lookup: CDR1 MNHEY, CDR2 SMNVEV (reference sequence). The CDR3 region is CASSLLSGWTSGRMAYNEQFF. In DNA, the CDR3 is TGTGCCAGCAGTCTGCTCTCCGGTTGGACTAGCGGGAGAATGGCCTACAATGAGCAGTTCTTC.

V is TRBV5-4 and J is TRBJ1-2, with 8 bases aligning to TRBD1. This CDR3 contains 15 residues. The ends lost 3 bases at V and 6 bases at J; junction bases unmatched: 10. Germline V gives CDR1 SGHNT, CDR2 YYREEE (reference sequence). CDR3 DNA sequence: TGTGCCAGCAGCTACGGACAGGGTAGGCCTCATGGCTACACCTTC. Residues: CASSYGQGRPHGYTF.

The chain has TRBV11-3 and TRBJ2-7, with 9 bases fitting TRBD2. The CDR3 extends over 17 amino acids. Per germline, CDR1 SGHNT and CDR2 YENEEA. After removal of 2 bases from V and 2 bases from J, the junction contained 10 bases not matched to a gene. The CDR3 loop is CASSLFPAGLAPYEQYF. The CDR3 bases are TGTGCCAGCAGCTTATTCCCGGCGGGACTAGCCCCCTACGAGCAGTACTTC.

The genes are TRBV28 and TRBJ1-1; D is possibly TRBD1 (5 bases). Germline V gives CDR1 MDHEN, CDR2 SYDVKM. The CDR3 sequence is 13 residues long. The ends were cut back, 6 bases at V and 4 bases at J, with 12 bases in the middle. CDR3 nucleotides: TGTGCCAGCAGACCTGGGGGGGGCACTGAAGCTTTCTTT. It encodes CASRPGGGTEAFF. Combining the CDR3 with reference TRBV28 and TRBJ1-1 gives the whole variable domain DVKVTQSSRYLVKRTGEKVFLECVQDMDHENMFWYRQDPGLGLRLIYFSYDVKMKEKGDIPEGYSVSREKKERFSLILESASTNQTSMYLCASRPGGGTEAFFGQGTRLTVV.

The chain joins TRBV2 to TRBJ1-5; TRBD1 matches 10 bases. The ends lost 6 bases at V and 0 bases at J; junction bases unmatched: 8. Germline V gene lookup returns CDR1 SNHLY and CDR2 FYNNEI. This CDR3 spans 17 amino acids. Here the CDR3 reads CASRETGGGNSNQPQHF. The CDR3 nucleotides read TGTGCCAGCAGGGAGACAGGGGGCGGGAATAGCAATCAGCCCCAGCATTTT. The whole variable domain, remainder taken from reference TRBV2 and TRBJ1-5, is EPEVTQTPSHQVTQMGQEVILRCVPISNHLYFYWYRQILGQKVEFLVSFYNNEISEKSEIFDDQFSVERPDGSNFTLKIRSTKLEDSAMYFCASRETGGGNSNQPQHFGDGTRLSIL.

The gene calls are TRBV4-2 and TRBJ2-7, with 12 bases lining up with TRBD2. Losses at the gene ends were 0 bases for V and 1 base for J; bases not matched to a gene: 10. Germline CDR1 is LGHNA and CDR2 is YNFKEQ. The CDR3 covers 19 residues. The CDR3 bases are TGTGCCAGCAGCCAAGAGCAGGCAACTAGCGGGAGGACATCCTACGAGCAGTACTTC. Its translation: CASSQEQATSGRTSYEQYF.

CDR3: CATSDRFRVGATNEKLFF. CDR3 bases: TGTGCCACCAGCGACCGGTTCCGGGTGGGAGCAACTAATGAAAAACTGTTTTTT. The rearrangement joins TRBV15 to TRBJ1-4; D is unclear. CDR3 size: 18 residues. CDR1 is LNHNV and CDR2 is YYDKDF in the germline V gene (reference sequence). V lost 5 bases to trimming and J lost 0 bases, with 19 bases between them.

This chain uses TRBV28 with TRBJ1-2; D gene uncertain. V lost 2 bases and J lost 5, with 18 bases in between. CDR3 length: 16 amino acids. CDR1 is MDHEN and CDR2 is SYDVKM in the germline V gene. In DNA form, the CDR3 reads TGTGCCAGCAGTTTACGGGCCAGCAACGGGGTTTATGGCTACACCTTC. Translation: CASSLRASNGVYGYTF.

The gene calls are TRBV11-2 and TRBJ2-2; possible D gene TRBD1, 6 bases. CDR1 SGHAT and CDR2 FQNNGV come from the germline V gene. Trimming shortened V by 0 bases and J by 0 bases, and 11 bases separated the two germline ends. The CDR3 length is 17 residues. CDR3 DNA: TGTGCCAGCAGCTTAGATCTGGGGGCCCCGAACACCGGGGAGCTGTTTTTT. Its translation is CASSLDLGAPNTGELFF.

The V gene is TRBV4-2, the J gene TRBJ2-7; perhaps TRBD2 as D (6 bases). The CDR3 runs 18 residues. V lost 0 bases to trimming and J lost 0 bases, with 18 bases between them. Germline-derived CDR1 and CDR2 are LGHNA and YNFKEQ. CDR3 in amino acids: CASSQDSPDYPASYEQYF. CDR3 DNA: TGTGCCAGCAGCCAAGATAGTCCGGACTACCCGGCCTCCTACGAGCAGTACTTC.

The V and J genes are TRBV6-1 and TRBJ2-7; 10 nucleotides line up with TRBD2. CDR3 size: 14 residues. CDR1 MNHNS and CDR2 SASEGT come from the germline V gene. J gave up 6 bases and V 3 bases, and 5 bases lay outside the gene matches. The CDR3 loop reads CASSDLAGAGEQYF. CDR3 sequence (DNA): TGTGCCAGCAGTGATCTAGCGGGAGCGGGCGAGCAGTACTTC.

This clone was counted between two and nine times. The chain carries TRBV28 and TRBJ2-7, with D possibly matching TRBD2 (6 bases). Germline V gene lookup returns CDR1 MDHEN and CDR2 SYDVKM. The CDR3 has 13 residues. Trimming took 7 bases from V and 5 from J, leaving 15 bases between them. The CDR3 DNA is TGTGCCAGCACCCACGGGGGACTCCACGAGCAGTACTTC. It codes for CASTHGGLHEQYF.

The chain joins TRBV30 to TRBJ2-7, with D maybe TRBD2 (5 bases). Trimming shortened V by 0 bases and J by 7 bases, and 13 bases separated the two germline ends. The CDR3 is 13 residues long. Germline V gives CDR1 GTSNPN, CDR2 SVGIG (reference sequence). In DNA, the CDR3 is TGTGCCTGGAGTGTGACGGAGGTGGGGGAGCAGTACTTC. This translates into CAWSVTEVGEQYF.

This clone occurred a few times. This chain connects TRBV5-1 to TRBJ2-7; TRBD2 matches 8 bases. The CDR3 runs 14 residues. Germline CDR1 is SGHRS and CDR2 is YFSETQ. The junction had 9 bases not matched to a gene; V was cut back by 6 bases and J by 4 bases. CDR3 sequence reads: CASTRGLGQYEQYF. CDR3 coding DNA: TGCGCCAGCACCCGGGGACTAGGTCAGTACGAGCAGTACTTC. Based on the CDR3 plus reference TRBV5-1 and TRBJ2-7, the full variable domain is KAGVTQTPRYLIKTRGQQVTLSCSPISGHRSVSWYQQTPGQGLQFLFEYFSETQRNKGNFPGRFSGRQFSNSRSEMNVSTLELGDSALYLCASTRGLGQYEQYFGPGTRLTVT.

The J gene is TRBJ2-7, the V gene TRBV27; the match to TRBD2 covers 10 bases. The CDR3 sequence is 15 residues long. Germline V gene sequence: CDR1 MNHEY, CDR2 SMNVEV (reference sequence). After removal of 5 bases from V and 6 bases from J, the junction contained 10 bases not matched to a gene. CDR3 residues: CASSLTPAGGLEQYF. The CDR3, as DNA: TGTGCCAGCAGTCTCACGCCAGCGGGAGGGCTCGAGCAGTACTTC.

This clone is a singleton in its sample. The V and J genes are TRBV18 and TRBJ1-2; D is perhaps TRBD1 (5 bases). CDR1 and CDR2 from the germline V gene are KGHSH and LQKENI. With 3 bases removed from V and 3 bases from J, the gap between germline ends came to 20 bases. This CDR3 has 17 residues. CDR3 sequence (DNA): TGTGCCAGCTCACCTCCCGGAGGGGCCACATTTCACTATGGCTACACCTTC. This gives the protein CASSPPGGATFHYGYTF.